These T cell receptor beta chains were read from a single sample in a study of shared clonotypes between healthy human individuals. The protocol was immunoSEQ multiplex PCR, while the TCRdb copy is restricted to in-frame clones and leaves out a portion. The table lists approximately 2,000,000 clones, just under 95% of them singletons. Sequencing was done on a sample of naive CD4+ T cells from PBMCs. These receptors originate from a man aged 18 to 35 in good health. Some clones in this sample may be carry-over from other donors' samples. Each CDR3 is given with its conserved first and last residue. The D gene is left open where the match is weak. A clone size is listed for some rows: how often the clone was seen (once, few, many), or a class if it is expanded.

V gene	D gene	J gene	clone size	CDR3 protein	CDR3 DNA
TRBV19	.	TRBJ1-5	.	CASSIWADYSNQPQHF	TGTGCCAGTAGTATATGGGCAGATTATAGCAATCAGCCCCAGCATTTT
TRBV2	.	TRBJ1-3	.	CASSEEIAGAGNTIYF	TGTGCCAGCAGTGAAGAGATTGCAGGGGCTGGAAACACCATATATTTT
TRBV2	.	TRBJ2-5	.	CASTTIETQYF	TGTGCCAGCACCACTATAGAGACCCAGTACTTC
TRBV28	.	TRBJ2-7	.	CASSFRDTYEQYF	TGTGCCAGCAGTTTTAGGGACACCTACGAGCAGTACTTC
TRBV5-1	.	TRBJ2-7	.	CASSLGFYEQYF	TGCGCCAGCAGCCTCGGTTTTTACGAGCAGTACTTC
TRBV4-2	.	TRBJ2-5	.	CASSQEYSQETQYF	TGTGCCAGCAGCCAAGAATACAGCCAAGAGACCCAGTACTTC
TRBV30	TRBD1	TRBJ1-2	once	CAWRRTGTNYGYTF	TGTGCCTGGAGGCGGACAGGAACTAACTATGGCTACACCTTC
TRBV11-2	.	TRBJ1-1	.	CASSFPLAGNTEAFF	TGTGCCAGCAGCTTCCCTCTCGCGGGGAACACTGAAGCTTTCTTT
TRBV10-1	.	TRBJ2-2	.	CASSTGQPTGELFF	TGCGCCAGCAGCACGGGACAACCCACCGGGGAGCTGTTTTTT
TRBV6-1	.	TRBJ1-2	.	CASSEGPGGPNYGYTF	TGTGCCAGCAGTGAGGGTCCCGGGGGGCCCAACTATGGCTACACCTTC
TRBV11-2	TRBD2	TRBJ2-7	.	CASSSPGQVTTSGRYEQYF	TGTGCCAGCAGCTCGCCGGGACAGGTGACGACTAGCGGGAGGTACGAGCAGTACTTC
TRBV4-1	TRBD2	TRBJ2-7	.	CASSQAPLEAGGSGEQYF	TGCGCCAGCAGCCAAGCTCCCCTCGAAGCGGGAGGCAGTGGCGAGCAGTACTTC
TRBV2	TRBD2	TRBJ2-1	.	CASRPGTSDYNEQFF	TGTGCCAGCAGGCCTGGGACTAGCGACTACAATGAGCAGTTCTTC
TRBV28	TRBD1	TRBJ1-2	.	CASHTRQGGYGYTF	TGTGCCAGCCATACCCGACAGGGGGGGTATGGCTACACCTTC
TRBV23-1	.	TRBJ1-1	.	CASREGQLNTEAFF	TGCGCCAGCCGTGAAGGACAGTTGAACACTGAAGCTTTCTTT
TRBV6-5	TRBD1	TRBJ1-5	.	CASSRTGTGHQPQHF	TGTGCCAGCAGCCGTACCGGGACAGGGCATCAGCCCCAGCATTTT
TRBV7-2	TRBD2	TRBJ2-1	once	CASSLGTSGITEQFF	TGTGCCAGCAGCTTAGGGACTAGCGGGATTACTGAGCAGTTCTTC
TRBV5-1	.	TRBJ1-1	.	CASRLAVNTEAFF	TGCGCCAGCAGACTTGCCGTGAACACTGAAGCTTTCTTT
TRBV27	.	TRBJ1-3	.	CASSARGGGNTIYF	TGTGCCAGCAGTGCCCGGGGCGGTGGAAACACCATATATTTT
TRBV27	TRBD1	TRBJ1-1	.	CASSYRTGNTEAFF	TGTGCCAGCAGTTATAGGACAGGGAACACTGAAGCTTTCTTT
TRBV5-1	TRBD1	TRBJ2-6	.	CASSFWDRGPTGANVLTF	TGCGCCAGCAGCTTTTGGGACAGGGGGCCCACTGGGGCCAACGTCCTGACTTTC
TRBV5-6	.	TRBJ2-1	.	CASSLINGDYNEQFF	TGTGCCAGCAGCCTTATCAATGGGGACTACAATGAGCAGTTCTTC
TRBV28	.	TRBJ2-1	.	CASSLGGSGGSNEQFF	TGTGCCAGCAGTTTGGGCGGTAGCGGAGGGAGTAATGAGCAGTTCTTC
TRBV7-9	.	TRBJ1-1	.	CASSLARLNGKNTEAFF	TGTGCCAGCAGCTTAGCGCGTCTCAACGGGAAGAACACTGAAGCTTTCTTT
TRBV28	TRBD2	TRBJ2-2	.	CASSTLAGVRVGELFF	TGTGCCAGCAGTACCCTAGCGGGAGTGCGGGTCGGGGAGCTGTTTTTT
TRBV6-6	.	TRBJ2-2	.	CASSWGRGAGELFF	TGTGCCAGCAGTTGGGGCAGGGGGGCCGGGGAGCTGTTTTTT